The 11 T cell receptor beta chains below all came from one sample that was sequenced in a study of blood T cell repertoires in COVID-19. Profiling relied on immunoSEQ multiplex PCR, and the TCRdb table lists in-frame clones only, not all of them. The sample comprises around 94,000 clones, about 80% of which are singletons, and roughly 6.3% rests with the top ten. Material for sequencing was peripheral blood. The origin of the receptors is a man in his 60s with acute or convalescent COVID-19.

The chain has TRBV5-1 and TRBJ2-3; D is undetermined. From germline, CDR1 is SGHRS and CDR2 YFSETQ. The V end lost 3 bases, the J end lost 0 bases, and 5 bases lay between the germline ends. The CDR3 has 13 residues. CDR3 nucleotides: TGCGCCAGCAGCTCGACTAGCACAGATACGCAGTATTTT. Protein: CASSSTSTDTQYF.

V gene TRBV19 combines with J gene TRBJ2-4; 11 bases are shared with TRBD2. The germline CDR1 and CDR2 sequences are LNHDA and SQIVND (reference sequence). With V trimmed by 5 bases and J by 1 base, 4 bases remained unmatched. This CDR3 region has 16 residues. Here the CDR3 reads CASSFSGGAAKNIQYF. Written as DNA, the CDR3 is TGTGCCAGTAGTTTTAGCGGGGGGGCCGCCAAAAACATTCAGTACTTC.

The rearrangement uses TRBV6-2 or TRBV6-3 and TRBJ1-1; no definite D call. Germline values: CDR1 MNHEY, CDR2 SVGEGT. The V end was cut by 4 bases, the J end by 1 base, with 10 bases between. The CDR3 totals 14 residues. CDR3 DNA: TGTGCCAGCAGTTTAGGTGGGCCGAACACTGAAGCTTTCTTT. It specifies CASSLGGPNTEAFF.

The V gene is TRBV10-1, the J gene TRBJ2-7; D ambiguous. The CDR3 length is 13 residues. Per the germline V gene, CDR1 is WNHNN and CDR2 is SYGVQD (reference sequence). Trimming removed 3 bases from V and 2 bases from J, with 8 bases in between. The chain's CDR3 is CASSETDAYEQYF. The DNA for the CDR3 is TGCGCCAGCAGTGAAACAGACGCCTACGAGCAGTACTTC.

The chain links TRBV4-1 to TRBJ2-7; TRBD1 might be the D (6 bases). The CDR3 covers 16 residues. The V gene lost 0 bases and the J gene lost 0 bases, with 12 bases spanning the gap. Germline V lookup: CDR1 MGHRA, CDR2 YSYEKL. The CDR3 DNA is TGCGCCAGCAGCCAAGAGGGGCAGGGGTTCTCCTACGAGCAGTACTTC. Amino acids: CASSQEGQGFSYEQYF.

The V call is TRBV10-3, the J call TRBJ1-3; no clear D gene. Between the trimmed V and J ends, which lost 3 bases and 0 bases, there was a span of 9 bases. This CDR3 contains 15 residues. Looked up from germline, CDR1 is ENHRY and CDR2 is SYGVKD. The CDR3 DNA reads TGTGCCATCAGTGAAGCGTTAGGCTCTGGAAACACCATATATTTT. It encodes CAISEALGSGNTIYF.

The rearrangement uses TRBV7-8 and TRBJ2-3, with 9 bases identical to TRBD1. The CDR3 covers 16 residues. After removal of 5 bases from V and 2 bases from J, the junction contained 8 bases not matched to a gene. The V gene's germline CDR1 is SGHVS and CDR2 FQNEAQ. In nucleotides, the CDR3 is TGTGCCAGCAGCCCAGGGGACAGGGTAAACACAGATACGCAGTATTTT. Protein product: CASSPGDRVNTDTQYF.

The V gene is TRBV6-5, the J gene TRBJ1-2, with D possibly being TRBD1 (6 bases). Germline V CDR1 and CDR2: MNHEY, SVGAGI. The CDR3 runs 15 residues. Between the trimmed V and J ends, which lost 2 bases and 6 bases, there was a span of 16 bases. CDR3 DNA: TGTGCCAGCAGTTACGGGACGGGACAACTAAATGGCTACACCTTC. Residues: CASSYGTGQLNGYTF.

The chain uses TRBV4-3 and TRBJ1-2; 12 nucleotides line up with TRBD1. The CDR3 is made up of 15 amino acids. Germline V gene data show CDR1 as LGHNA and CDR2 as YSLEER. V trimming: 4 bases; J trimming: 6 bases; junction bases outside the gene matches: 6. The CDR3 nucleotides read TGCGCCAGCAGCCCCCAGGGGACAGGGGGCCATGGCTACACCTTC. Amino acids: CASSPQGTGGHGYTF.

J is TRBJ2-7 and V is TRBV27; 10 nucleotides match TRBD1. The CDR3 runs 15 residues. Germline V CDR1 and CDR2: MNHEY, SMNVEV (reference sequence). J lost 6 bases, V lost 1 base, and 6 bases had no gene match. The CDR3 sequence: CASSLWDRGGFEQYF. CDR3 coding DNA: TGTGCCAGCAGTTTATGGGACAGGGGAGGGTTCGAGCAGTACTTC.

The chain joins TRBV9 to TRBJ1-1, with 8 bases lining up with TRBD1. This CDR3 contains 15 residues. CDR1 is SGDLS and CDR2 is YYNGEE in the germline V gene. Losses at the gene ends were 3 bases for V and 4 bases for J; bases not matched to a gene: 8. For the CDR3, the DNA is TGTGCCAGCAGCGGAGGGGACAGGAGGTCCACTGAAGCTTTCTTT. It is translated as CASSGGDRRSTEAFF.